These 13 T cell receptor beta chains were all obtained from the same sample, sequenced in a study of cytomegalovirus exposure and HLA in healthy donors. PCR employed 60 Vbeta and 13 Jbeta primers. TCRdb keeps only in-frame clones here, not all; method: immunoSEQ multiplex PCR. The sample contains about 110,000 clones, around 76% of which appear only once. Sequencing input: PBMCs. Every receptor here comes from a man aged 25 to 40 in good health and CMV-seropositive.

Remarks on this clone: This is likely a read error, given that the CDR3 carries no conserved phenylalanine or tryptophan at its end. CDR3 DNA sequence: TGTGCCAGCAGCCAGAGCGGACAGGGGTATGGCTACACCTCC. This sequence encodes CASSQSGQGYGYTS. This rearrangement joins TRBV7-8 to TRBJ1-2; 9 positions agree with TRBD1. The length of the CDR3 is 14 residues. The germline CDR1 and CDR2 sequences are SGHVS and FQNEAQ. Trimming cost V 5 bases and J 5 bases; bases outside gene matches: 6.

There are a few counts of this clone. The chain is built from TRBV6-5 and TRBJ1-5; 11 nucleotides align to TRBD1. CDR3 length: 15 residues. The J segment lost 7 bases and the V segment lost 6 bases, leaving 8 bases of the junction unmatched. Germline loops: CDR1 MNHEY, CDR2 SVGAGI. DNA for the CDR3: TGTGCCAGCAGCAGAGGACAGGGGGCGAGGCAGCCCCAGCATTTT. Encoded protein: CASSRGQGARQPQHF.

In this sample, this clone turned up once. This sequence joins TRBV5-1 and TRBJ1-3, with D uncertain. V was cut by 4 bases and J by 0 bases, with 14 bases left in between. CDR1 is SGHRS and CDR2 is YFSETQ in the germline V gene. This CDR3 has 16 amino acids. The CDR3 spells CASSLDFSYSGNTIYF. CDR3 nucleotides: TGCGCCAGCAGCCTGGATTTCAGTTACTCTGGAAACACCATATATTTT.

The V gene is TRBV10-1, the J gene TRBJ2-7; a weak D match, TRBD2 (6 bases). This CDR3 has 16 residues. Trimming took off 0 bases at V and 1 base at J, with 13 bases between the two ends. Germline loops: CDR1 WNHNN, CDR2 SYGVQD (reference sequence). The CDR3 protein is CASSESEVAGSYEQYF. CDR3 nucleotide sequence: TGCGCCAGCAGTGAGTCGGAGGTGGCGGGGTCCTACGAGCAGTACTTC.

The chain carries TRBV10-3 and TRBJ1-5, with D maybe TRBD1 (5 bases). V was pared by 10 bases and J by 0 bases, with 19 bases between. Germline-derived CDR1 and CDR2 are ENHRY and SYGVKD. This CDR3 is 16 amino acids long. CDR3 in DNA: TGTGCCACCAAAGGTTCGCAGGGCGATAGCAATCAGCCCCAGCATTTT. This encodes CATKGSQGDSNQPQHF.

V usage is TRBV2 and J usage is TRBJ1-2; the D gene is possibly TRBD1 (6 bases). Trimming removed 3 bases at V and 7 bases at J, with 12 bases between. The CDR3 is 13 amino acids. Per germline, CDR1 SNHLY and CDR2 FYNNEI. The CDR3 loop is CASSDREGGGYTF. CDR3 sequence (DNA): TGTGCCAGCAGTGACAGGGAAGGGGGTGGCTACACCTTC. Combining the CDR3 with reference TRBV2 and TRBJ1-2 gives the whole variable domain EPEVTQTPSHQVTQMGQEVILRCVPISNHLYFYWYRQILGQKVEFLVSFYNNEISEKSEIFDDQFSVERPDGSNFTLKIRSTKLEDSAMYFCASSDREGGGYTFGSGTRLTVV.

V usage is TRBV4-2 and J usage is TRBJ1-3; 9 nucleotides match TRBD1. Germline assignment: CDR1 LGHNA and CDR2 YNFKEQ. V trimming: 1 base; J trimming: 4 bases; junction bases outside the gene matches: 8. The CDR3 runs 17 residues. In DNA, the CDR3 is TGTGCCAGCAGCCAAGGGCCCGGGACAGGGACAGGAAACACCATATATTTT. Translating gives CASSQGPGTGTGNTIYF.

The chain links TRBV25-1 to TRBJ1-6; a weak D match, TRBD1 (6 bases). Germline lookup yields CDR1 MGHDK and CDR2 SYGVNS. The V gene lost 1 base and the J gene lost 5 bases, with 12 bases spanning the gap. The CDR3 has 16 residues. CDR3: CASSELGQNNNSPLHF. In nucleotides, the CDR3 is TGTGCCAGCAGTGAATTAGGACAGAACAATAATTCACCCCTCCACTTT.

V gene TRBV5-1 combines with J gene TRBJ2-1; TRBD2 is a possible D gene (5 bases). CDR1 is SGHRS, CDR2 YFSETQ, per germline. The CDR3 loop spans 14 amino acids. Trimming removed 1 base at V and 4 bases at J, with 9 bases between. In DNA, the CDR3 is TGCGCCAGCAGCTTGTATCCGGGGTACAATGAGCAGTTCTTC. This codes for CASSLYPGYNEQFF. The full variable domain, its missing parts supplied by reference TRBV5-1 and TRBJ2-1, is KAGVTQTPRYLIKTRGQQVTLSCSPISGHRSVSWYQQTPGQGLQFLFEYFSETQRNKGNFPGRFSGRQFSNSRSEMNVSTLELGDSALYLCASSLYPGYNEQFFGPGTRLTVL.

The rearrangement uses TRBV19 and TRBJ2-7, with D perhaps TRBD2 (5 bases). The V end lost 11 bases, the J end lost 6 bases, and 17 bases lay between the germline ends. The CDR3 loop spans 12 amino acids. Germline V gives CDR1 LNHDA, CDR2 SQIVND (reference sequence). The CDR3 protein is CALRVPAGEQYF. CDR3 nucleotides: TGTGCCCTGCGGGTTCCAGCCGGCGAGCAGTACTTC.

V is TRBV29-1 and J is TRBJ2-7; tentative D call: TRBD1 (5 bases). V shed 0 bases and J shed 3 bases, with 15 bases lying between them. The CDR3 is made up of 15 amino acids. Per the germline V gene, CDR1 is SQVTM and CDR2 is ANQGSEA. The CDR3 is CSVEDSTGHSYEQYF. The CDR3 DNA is TGCAGCGTTGAAGATAGTACAGGCCACAGCTACGAGCAGTACTTC.

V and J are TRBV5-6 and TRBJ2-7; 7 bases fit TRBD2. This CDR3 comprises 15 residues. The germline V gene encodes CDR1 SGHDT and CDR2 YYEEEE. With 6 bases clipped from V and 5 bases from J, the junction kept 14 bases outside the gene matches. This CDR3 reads CASTVVGRGYDEQYF. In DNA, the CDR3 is TGTGCCAGCACCGTGGTAGGGAGGGGATATGACGAGCAGTACTTC. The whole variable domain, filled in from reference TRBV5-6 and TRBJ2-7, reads DAGVTQSPTHLIKTRGQQVTLRCSPKSGHDTVSWYQQALGQGPQFIFQYYEEEERQRGNFPDRFSGHQFPNYSSELNVNALLLGDSALYLCASTVVGRGYDEQYFGPGTRLTVT.

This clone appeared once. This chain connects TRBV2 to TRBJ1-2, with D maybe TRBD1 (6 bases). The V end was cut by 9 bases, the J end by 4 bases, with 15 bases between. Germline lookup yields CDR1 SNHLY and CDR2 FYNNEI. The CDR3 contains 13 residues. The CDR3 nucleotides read TGTGCCAGTCGGGACACCCTCGTCTATGGCTACACCTTC. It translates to CASRDTLVYGYTF.